This T cell receptor (beta chain) is drawn from a study of blood T cell repertoires in COVID-19. Per the study methods: Amplification of reference gene primers was used by the study to estimate nucleated cell counts. Method: immunoSEQ multiplex PCR; TCRdb's copy keeps in-frame clones and lacks some. The DNA was the basis for D and trimming; V, J and clone size are from that table. The sample lists about 140,000 clones, over 80% occurring once. Patients at the Seattle site were enrolled during active infection and followed longitudinally. The CDR3 length is 13 residues. Per the germline V gene, CDR1 is SGHTA and CDR2 is FQGNSA. Trimming pared 1 base from V and 5 bases from J, leaving 6 bases between. This clone has a handful of counts.

Input material: peripheral blood. The TCR was taken from a man between 25 and 39 years old with COVID-19, enrolled during active disease. V and J are TRBV7-2 and TRBJ1-5; D gene unclear. CDR3: CASSLERYQPQHF. The CDR3 nucleotides are TGTGCCAGCAGCTTAGAGCGCTATCAGCCCCAGCATTTT. Supplemented by reference TRBV7-2 and TRBJ1-5, the full variable domain reads GAGVSQSPSNKVTEKGKDVELRCDPISGHTALYWYRQSLGQGLEFLIYFQGNSAPDKSGLPSDRFSAERTGGSVSTLTIQRTQQEDSAVYLCASSLERYQPQHFGDGTRLSIL.